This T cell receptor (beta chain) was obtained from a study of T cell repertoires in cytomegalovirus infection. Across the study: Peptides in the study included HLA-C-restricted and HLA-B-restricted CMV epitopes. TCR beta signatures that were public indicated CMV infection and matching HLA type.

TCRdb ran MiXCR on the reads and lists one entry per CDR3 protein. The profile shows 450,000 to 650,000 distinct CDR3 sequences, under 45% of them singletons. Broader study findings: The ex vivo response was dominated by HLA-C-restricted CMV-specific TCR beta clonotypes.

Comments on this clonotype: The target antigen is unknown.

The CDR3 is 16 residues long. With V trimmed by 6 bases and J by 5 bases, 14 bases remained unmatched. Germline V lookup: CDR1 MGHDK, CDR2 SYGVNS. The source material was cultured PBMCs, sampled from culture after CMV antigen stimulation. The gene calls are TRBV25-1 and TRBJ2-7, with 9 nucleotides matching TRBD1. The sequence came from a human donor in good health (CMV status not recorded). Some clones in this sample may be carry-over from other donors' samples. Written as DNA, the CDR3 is TGTGCCAGCAGCGACCACCTGGGACAGGGTATAAACGAGCAGTACTTC. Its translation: CASSDHLGQGINEQYF.